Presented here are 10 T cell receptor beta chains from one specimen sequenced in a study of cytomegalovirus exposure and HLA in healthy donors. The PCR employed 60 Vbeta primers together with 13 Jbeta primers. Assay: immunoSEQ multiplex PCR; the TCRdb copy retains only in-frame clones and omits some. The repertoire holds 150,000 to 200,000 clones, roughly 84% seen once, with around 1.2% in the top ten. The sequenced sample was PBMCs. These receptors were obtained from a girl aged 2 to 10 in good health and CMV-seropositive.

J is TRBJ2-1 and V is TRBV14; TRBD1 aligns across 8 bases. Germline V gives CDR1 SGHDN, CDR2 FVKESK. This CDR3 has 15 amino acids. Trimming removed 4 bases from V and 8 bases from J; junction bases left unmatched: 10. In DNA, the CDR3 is TGTGCCAGCAGCCCACACAGGGGGATCTATCATGAGCAGTTCTTC. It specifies CASSPHRGIYHEQFF.

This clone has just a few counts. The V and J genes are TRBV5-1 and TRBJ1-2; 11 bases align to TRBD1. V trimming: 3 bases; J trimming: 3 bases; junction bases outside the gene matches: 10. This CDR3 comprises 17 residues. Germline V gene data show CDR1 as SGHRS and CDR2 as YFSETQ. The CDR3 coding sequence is TGCGCCAGCAGCTCTTCCGGACAGGGGGCTGGTGACTATGGCTACACCTTC. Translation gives CASSSSGQGAGDYGYTF. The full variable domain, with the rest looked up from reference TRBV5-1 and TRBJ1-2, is KAGVTQTPRYLIKTRGQQVTLSCSPISGHRSVSWYQQTPGQGLQFLFEYFSETQRNKGNFPGRFSGRQFSNSRSEMNVSTLELGDSALYLCASSSSGQGAGDYGYTFGSGTRLTVV.

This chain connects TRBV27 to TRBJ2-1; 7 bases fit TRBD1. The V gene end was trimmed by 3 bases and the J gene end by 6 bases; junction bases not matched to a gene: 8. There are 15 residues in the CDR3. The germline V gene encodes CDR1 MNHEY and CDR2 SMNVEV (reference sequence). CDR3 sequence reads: CASSLGDRDGNEQFF. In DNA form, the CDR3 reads TGTGCCAGCAGTTTGGGAGACAGGGATGGCAATGAGCAGTTCTTC.

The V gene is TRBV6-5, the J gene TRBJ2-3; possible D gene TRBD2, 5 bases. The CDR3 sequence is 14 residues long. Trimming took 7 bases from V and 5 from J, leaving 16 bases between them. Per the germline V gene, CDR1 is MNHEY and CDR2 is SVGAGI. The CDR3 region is CASTASFAGDTQYF. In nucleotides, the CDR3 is TGTGCCAGCACCGCCTCGTTTGCGGGAGATACGCAGTATTTT.

The CDR3 region is CASRSSGGLNTEAFF. CDR3 sequence (DNA): TGTGCCAGCAGGAGTTCAGGGGGCCTGAACACTGAAGCTTTCTTT. The chain joins TRBV28 to TRBJ1-1; 8 bases map to TRBD1. Germline loops: CDR1 MDHEN, CDR2 SYDVKM. The CDR3 runs 15 residues. V lost 6 bases, J lost 0 bases, and 6 bases stayed unmatched.

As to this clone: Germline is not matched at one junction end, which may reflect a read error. The CDR3 loop reads CASSSTTSGVTGELFF. The CDR3 DNA is TGTGCTAGCAGCTCAACGACTAGCGGAGTAACCGGGGAGCTGTTTTTT. The chain links TRBV7-7 to TRBJ2-2, with 9 bases aligning to TRBD2. The germline CDR1 and CDR2 sequences are SSHAT and FNYEAQ (reference sequence). The CDR3 sequence is 16 residues long.

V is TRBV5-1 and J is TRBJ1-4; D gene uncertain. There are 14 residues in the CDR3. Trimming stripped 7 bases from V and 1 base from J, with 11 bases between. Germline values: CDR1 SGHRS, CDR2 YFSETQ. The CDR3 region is CASGRGGTNEKLFF. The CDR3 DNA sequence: TGCGCCAGCGGACGGGGTGGAACTAATGAAAAACTGTTTTTT.

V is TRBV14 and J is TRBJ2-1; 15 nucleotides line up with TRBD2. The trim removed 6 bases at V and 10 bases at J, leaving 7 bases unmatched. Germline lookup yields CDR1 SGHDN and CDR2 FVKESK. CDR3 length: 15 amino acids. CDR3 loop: CASSRWGLAGGEQFF. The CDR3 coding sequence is TGTGCCAGCAGTCGCTGGGGACTAGCGGGGGGAGAGCAGTTCTTC.

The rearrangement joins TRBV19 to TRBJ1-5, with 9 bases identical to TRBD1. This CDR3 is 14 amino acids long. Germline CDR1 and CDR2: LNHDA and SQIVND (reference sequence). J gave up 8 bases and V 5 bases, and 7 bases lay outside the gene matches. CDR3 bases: TGTGCCAGTAGTTACGACAGGGGGAGGAAGCCCCAGCATTTT. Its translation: CASSYDRGRKPQHF. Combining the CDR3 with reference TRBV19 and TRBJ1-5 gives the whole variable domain DGGITQSPKYLFRKEGQNVTLSCEQNLNHDAMYWYRQDPGQGLRLIYYSQIVNDFQKGDIAEGYSVSREKKESFPLTVTSAQKNPTAFYLCASSYDRGRKPQHFGDGTRLSIL.

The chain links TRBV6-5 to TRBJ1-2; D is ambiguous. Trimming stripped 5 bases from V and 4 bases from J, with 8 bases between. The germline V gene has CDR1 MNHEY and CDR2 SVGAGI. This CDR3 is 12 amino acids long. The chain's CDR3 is CASSTHGYGYTF. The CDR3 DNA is TGTGCCAGCAGTACCCACGGCTATGGCTACACCTTC.